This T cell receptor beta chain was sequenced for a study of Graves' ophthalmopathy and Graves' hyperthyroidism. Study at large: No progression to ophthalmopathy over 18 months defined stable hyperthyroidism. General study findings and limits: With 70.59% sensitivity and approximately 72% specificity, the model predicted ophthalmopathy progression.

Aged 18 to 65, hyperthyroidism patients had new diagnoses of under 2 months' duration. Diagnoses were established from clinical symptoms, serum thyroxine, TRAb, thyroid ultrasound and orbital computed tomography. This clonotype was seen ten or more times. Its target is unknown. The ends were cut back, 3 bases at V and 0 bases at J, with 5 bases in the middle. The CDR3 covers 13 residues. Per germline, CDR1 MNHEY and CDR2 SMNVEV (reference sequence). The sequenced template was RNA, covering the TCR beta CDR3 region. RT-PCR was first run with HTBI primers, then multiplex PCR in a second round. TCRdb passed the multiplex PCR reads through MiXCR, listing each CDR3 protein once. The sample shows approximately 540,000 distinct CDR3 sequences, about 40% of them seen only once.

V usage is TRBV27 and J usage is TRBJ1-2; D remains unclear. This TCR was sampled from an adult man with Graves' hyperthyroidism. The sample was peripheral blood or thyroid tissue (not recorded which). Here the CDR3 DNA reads TGTGCCAGCAGTTTCACAGCTAACTATGGCTACACCTTC. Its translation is CASSFTANYGYTF.